The 14 T cell receptor beta chains reported below all come from one sample, sequenced in a study of tumor and adjacent non-tumor tissue in lung cancer. TCRbeta libraries were built with three rounds of nested PCR, modified from ARM-PCR. TCRdb re-derived calls from the multiplex PCR reads in MiXCR, one entry per CDR3 protein. The sample carries 40,000 to 60,000 distinct CDR3 sequences, less than 70% recorded once. The template was RNA from unsorted bulk tissue. More than 3 cm separated this lung sample from the edge of the tumor. Sequencing was performed on distant non-tumor lung tissue. These receptors were taken from a woman in her seventies with non-small cell lung cancer.

About this clonotype: A single base separates this from a much larger clone, so it may be a read error. The CDR3 sequence is CASSEKGQETQCF. The CDR3 bases are TGTGCCAGCAGTGAAAAGGGTCAAGAGACCCAGTGCTTC. V usage is TRBV25-1 and J usage is TRBJ2-5; D unresolved. Germline CDR1 MGHDK, CDR2 SYGVNS. The CDR3 runs 13 residues.

About this clonotype itself: This may come from a read error, since a much larger clone is one base off. CDR3 DNA: TGTGCCAGCAATTTATTAATGACGGCTGATACGCAGTATTTT. This gives the protein CASNLLMTADTQYF. The chain employs TRBV12-3 or TRBV12-4 and TRBJ2-3; no clear D gene. The CDR3 runs 14 residues.

A word on this clonotype: An end of the junction differs from the germline gene, which may be a read error. V usage is TRBV11-2 and J usage is TRBJ2-3; D is unclear. Germline V gene data show CDR1 as SGHAT and CDR2 as FQNNGV. The CDR3 has 15 amino acids. The CDR3 DNA reads TGTGCCAGCAGCTTAGATGGGCTAGTCCACGATACGCACTATTTT. This translates into CASSLDGLVHDTHYF.

About this clonotype: Relative to the germline gene, one junction end is altered; a read error may explain this. This chain uses TRBV6-1 with TRBJ2-7; TRBD1 agrees at 7 bases. The length of the CDR3 is 14 residues. The V gene's germline CDR1 is MNHNS and CDR2 SASEGT. Here the CDR3 DNA reads TGTGCCAGCCGTGACCGACAGGGCGCCTACGAGCAATACTTC. Translation gives CASRDRQGAYEQYF.

About this clonotype: This sequence may be a read error, since a much larger clone differs from it by one base. This sequence joins TRBV14 and TRBJ1-3; no definite D call. V dropped 3 bases and J dropped 0 bases, with 9 bases sitting between them. CDR3 length: 15 residues. Germline lookup yields CDR1 SGHDN and CDR2 FVKESK. CDR3 region: CASSHEQSSGNTIYF. In DNA, the CDR3 is TGTGCCAGCAGCCACGAACAAAGCTCTGGAAACACCATATATTTT.

To note about this clonotype: The CDR3 carries no conserved terminal phenylalanine or tryptophan, so it likely arises from a read error. This chain connects TRBV6-5 to TRBJ2-1; D remains ambiguous. The CDR3 has 13 amino acids. Germline CDR1 is MNHEY and CDR2 is SVGAGI. This CDR3 reads CASSYSNTGGQFL. The DNA of the CDR3 is TGTGCGAGCAGTTACTCGAACACTGGCGGGCAGTTCCTC.

A note on this clonotype: The junction departs from the called germline gene at one end, perhaps through a read error. The rearrangement uses TRBV6-5 and TRBJ2-7; possibly TRBD2 for D (6 bases). CDR1 is MNHEY and CDR2 is SVGAGI in the germline V gene. CDR3 size: 15 residues. This CDR3 is CGSNTQVEGPYEQYF. The CDR3 DNA reads TGTGGCAGCAACACGCAAGTGGAGGGACCCTACGAGCAATACTTC.

In its sample, this clonotype is medium-sized. The chain links TRBV6-6 to TRBJ1-5; no definite D call. The V gene's germline CDR1 is MNHNY and CDR2 SVGAGI (reference sequence). The V and J ends lost 7 bases and 4 bases respectively, with 11 bases between them. The CDR3 contains 13 residues. CDR3 sequence reads: CASNADPNQPQHF. The CDR3, as DNA: TGTGCCAGCAACGCGGACCCAAATCAGCCCCAGCATTTT.

Concerning this clonotype: Mismatch with germline at one junction end may stem from a read error. The rearrangement links TRBV10-3 to TRBJ2-1, with TRBD2 matching 9 bases. Germline values: CDR1 ENHRY, CDR2 SYGVKD. The CDR3 consists of 16 residues. The CDR3 DNA is TGTGCCATCGGTGTTAATAGCGGGAGCATCAACAAGGAGCAGTTCTTC. This gives the protein CAIGVNSGSINKEQFF.

This clonotype is a singleton in its sample. Mismatch with germline at one junction end may stem from a read error. This chain uses TRBV20-1 with TRBJ2-1; 8 positions agree with TRBD1. There are 15 residues in the CDR3. CDR1 and CDR2 (germline): DFQATT, SNEGSKA (reference sequence). The CDR3 DNA sequence: TGCAGTGCTAGAAATCAAGGACAGGGAAACAATGAGAAGTTCTTC. Protein: CSARNQGQGNNEKFF.

About this clonotype itself: Because it lacks the conserved phenylalanine or tryptophan at the end, this CDR3 is likely a read error. The V gene is TRBV11-1, the J gene TRBJ1-1, with D unresolved. Per the germline V gene, CDR1 is SGHAT and CDR2 is FQDESV (reference sequence). The CDR3 has 12 amino acids. V shed 3 bases and J shed 8 bases, with 10 bases lying between them. CDR3 DNA sequence: TGTGCCAGCAGCTTTGAGGGTACCGAAGCTTTCTCT. Protein product: CASSFEGTEAFS.

The chain combines TRBV6-6 with TRBJ2-7; TRBD1 is a possible D gene (6 bases). V was clipped by 5 bases and J by 3 bases, with 11 bases between them. The germline V gene encodes CDR1 MNHNY and CDR2 SVGAGI (reference sequence). The CDR3 totals 13 residues. CDR3 DNA sequence: TGTGCCAGCAGTATGCAACAGGGCTACGAGCAGTACTTC. Translation: CASSMQQGYEQYF.

There are many counts of this clonotype. The V call is TRBV5-4, the J call TRBJ1-2; TRBD1 matches 8 bases. The germline V gene encodes CDR1 SGHNT and CDR2 YYREEE (reference sequence). The CDR3 runs to 15 residues. Germline trimming cut 3 bases from V and 7 bases from J; bases unmatched to any gene: 11. The CDR3 sequence: CASSSGQVAVGGYTF. As DNA, the CDR3 is TGTGCCAGCAGCTCGGGACAGGTGGCGGTTGGTGGCTACACCTTC.

This clonotype was observed many times. The chain combines TRBV5-4 with TRBJ1-2; D gene ambiguous. Deletions cut 3 bases from V and 0 bases from J, with 9 bases between. The CDR3 covers 14 residues. Germline V lookup: CDR1 SGHNT, CDR2 YYREEE (reference sequence). The CDR3 loop is CASSSLLTNYGYTF. In nucleotides, the CDR3 is TGTGCCAGCAGCTCCCTCTTGACTAACTATGGCTACACCTTC. Looking up the rest from reference TRBV5-4 and TRBJ1-2 gives the full variable domain: ETGVTQSPTHLIKTRGQQVTLRCSSQSGHNTVSWYQQALGQGPQFIFQYYREEENGRGNFPPRFSGLQFPNYSSELNVNALELDDSALYLCASSSLLTNYGYTFGSGTRLTVV.